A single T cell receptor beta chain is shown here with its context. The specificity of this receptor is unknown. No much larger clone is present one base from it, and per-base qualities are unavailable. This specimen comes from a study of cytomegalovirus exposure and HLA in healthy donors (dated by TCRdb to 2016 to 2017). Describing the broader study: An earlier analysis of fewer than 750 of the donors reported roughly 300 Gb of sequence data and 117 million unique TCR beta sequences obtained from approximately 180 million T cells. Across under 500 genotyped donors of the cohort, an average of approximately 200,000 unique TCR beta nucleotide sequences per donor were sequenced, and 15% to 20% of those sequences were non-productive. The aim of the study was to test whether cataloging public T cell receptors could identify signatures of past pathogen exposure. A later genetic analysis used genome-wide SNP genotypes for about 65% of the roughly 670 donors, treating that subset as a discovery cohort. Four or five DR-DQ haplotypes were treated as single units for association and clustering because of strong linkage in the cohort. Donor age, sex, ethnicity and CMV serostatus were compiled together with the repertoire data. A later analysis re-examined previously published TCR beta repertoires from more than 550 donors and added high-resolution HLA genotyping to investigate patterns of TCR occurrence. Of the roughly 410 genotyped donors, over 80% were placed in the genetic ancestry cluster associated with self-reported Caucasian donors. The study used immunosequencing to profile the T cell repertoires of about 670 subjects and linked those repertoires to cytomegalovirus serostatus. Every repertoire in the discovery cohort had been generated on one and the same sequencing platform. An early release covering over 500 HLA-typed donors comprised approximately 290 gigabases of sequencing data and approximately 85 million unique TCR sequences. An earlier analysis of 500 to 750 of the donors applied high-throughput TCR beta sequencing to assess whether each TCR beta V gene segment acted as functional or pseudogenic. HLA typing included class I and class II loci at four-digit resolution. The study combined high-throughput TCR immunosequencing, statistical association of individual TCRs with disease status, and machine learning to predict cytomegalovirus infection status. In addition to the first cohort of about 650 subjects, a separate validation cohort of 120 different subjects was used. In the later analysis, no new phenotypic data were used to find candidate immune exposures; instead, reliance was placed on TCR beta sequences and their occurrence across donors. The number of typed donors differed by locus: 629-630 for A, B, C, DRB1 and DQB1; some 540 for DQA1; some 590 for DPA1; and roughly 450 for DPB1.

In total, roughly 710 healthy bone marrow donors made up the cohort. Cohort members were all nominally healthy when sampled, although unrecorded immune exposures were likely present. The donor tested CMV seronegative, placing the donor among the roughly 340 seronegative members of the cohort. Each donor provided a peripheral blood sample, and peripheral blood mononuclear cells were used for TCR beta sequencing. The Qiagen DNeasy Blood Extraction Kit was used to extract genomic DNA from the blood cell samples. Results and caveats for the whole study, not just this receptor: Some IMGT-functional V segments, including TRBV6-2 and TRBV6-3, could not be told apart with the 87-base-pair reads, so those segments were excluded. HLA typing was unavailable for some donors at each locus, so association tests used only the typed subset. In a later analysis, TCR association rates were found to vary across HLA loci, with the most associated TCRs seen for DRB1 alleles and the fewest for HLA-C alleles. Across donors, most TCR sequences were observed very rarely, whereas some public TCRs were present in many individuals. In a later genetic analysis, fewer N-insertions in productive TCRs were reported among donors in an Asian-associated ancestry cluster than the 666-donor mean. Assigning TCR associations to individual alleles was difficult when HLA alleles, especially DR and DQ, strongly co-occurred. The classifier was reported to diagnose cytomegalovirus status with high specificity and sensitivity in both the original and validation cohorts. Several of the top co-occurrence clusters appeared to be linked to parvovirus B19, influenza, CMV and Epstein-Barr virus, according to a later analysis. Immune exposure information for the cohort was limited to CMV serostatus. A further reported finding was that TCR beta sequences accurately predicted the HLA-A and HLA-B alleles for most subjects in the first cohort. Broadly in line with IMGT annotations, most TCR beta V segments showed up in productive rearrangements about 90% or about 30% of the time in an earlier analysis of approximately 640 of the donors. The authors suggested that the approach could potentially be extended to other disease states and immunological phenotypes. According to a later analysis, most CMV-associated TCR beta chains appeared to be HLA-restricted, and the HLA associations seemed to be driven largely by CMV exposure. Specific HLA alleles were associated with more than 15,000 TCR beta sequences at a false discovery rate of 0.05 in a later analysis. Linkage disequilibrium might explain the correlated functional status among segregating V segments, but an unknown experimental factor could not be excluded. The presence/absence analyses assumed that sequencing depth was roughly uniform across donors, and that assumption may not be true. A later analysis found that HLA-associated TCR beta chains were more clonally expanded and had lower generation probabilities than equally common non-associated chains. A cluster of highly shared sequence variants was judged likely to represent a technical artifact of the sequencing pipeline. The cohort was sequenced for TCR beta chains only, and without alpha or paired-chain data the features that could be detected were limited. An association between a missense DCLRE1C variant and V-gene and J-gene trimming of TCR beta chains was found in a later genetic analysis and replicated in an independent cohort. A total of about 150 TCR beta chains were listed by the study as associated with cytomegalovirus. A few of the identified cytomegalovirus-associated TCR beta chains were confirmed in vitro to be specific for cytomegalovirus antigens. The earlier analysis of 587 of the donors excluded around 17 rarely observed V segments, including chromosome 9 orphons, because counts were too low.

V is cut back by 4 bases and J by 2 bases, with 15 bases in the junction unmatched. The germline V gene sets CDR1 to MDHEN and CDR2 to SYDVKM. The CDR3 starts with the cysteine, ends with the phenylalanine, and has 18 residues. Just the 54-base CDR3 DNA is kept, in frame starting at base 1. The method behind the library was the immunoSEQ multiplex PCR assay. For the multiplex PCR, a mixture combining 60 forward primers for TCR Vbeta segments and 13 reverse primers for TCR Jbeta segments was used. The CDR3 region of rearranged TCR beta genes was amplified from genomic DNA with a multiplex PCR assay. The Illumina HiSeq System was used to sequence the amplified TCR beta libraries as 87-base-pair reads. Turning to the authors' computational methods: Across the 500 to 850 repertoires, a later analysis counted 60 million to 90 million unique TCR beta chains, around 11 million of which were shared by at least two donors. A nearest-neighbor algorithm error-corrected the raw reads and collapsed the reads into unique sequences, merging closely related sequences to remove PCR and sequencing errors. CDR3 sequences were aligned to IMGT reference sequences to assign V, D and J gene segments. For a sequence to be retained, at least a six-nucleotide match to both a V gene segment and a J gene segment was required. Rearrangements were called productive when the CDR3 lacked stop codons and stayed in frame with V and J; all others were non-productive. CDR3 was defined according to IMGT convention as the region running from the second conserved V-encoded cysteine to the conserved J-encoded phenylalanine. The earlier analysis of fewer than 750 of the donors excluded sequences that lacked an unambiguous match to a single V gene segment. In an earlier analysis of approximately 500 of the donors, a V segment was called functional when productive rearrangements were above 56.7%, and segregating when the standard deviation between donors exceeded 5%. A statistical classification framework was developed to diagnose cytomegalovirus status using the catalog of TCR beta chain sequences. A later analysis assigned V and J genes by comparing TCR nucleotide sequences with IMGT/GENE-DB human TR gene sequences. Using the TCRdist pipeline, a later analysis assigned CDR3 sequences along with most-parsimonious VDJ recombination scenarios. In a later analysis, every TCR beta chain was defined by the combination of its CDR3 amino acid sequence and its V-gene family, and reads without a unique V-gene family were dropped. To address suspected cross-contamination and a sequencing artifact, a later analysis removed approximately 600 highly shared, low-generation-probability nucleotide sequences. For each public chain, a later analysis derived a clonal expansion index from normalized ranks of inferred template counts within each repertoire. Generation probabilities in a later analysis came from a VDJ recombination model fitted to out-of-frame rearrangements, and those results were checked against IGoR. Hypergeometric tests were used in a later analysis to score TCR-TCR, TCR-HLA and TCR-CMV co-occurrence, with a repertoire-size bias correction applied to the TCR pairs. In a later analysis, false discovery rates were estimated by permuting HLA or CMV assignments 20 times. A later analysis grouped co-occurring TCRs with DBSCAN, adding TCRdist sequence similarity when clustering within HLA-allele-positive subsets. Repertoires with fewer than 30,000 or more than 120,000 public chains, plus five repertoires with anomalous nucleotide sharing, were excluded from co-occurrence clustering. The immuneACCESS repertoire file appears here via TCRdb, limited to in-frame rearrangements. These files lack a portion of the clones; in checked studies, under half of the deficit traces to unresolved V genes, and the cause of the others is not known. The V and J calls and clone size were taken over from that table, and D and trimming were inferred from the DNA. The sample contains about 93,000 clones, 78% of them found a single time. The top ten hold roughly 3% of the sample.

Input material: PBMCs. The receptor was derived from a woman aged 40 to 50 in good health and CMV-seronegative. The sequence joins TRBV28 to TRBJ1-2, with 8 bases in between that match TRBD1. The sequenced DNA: TGTGCCAGCAGTTCCTCCCAGGGGGCGTGGGGGAAAAACTATGGCTACACCTTC. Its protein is CASSSSQGAWGKNYGYTF.